This T cell receptor (beta chain) is drawn from a study of early T cells in non-severe SARS-CoV-2 infection. Study background: The chains were unpaired, and the sequenced material was bulk RNA from unsorted whole blood.

Individual cDNA molecules carried attached unique molecular identifiers. Each CDR3 protein gets one entry after TCRdb re-called the 5' RACE reads with MiXCR. The sample comprises under 100,000 distinct CDR3 sequences, approximately 9.9% of which are singletons, and around 5.1% rests with the top ten. Trimming pared 4 bases from V and 2 bases from J, leaving 15 bases between. CDR3 length: 15 amino acids. Germline lookup yields CDR1 SNHLY and CDR2 FYNNEI. The clonotype originates from an adult who was a healthcare worker with PCR-confirmed SARS-CoV-2 infection or an uninfected control (not recorded which). The chain employs TRBV2 and TRBJ2-7; D gene uncertain. Sequencing input: whole blood. DNA for the CDR3: TGTGCCAGCAGTGGTATCGGCGGATCCCCCTACGAGCAGTACTTC. It is translated as CASSGIGGSPYEQYF.